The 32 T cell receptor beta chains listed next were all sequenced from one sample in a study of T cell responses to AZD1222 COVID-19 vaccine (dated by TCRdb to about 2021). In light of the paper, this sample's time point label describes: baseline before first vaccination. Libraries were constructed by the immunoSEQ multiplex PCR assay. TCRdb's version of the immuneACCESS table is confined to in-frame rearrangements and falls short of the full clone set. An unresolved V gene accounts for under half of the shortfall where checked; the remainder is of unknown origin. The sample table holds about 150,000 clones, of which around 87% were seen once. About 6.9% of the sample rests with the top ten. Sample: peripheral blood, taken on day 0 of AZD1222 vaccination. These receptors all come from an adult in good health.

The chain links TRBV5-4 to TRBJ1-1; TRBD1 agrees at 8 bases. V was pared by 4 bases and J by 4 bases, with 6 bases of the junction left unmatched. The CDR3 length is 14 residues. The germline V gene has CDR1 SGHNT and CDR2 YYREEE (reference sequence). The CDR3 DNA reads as TGTGCCAGCAGCAGAGGACAGGGCGGCACTGAAGCTTTCTTT. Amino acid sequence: CASSRGQGGTEAFF.

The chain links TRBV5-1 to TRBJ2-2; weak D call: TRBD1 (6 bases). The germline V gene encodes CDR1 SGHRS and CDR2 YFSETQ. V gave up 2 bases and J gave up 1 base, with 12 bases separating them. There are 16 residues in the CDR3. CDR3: CASSFGQILNTGELFF. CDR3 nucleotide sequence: TGCGCCAGCAGCTTCGGACAGATTTTGAACACCGGGGAGCTGTTTTTT.

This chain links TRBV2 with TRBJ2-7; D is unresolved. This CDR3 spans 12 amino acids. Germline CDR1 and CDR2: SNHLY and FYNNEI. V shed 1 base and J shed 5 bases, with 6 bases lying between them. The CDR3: CASSEVPNEQYF. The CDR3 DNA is TGTGCCAGCAGTGAAGTTCCAAACGAGCAGTACTTC.

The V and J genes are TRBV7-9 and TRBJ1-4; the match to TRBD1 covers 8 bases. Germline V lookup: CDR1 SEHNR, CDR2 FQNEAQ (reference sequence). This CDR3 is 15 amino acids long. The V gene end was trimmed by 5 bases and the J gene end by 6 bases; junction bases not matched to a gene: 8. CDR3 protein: CASSAETGVHEKLFF. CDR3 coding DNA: TGTGCCAGCAGCGCTGAGACAGGGGTTCATGAAAAACTGTTTTTT.

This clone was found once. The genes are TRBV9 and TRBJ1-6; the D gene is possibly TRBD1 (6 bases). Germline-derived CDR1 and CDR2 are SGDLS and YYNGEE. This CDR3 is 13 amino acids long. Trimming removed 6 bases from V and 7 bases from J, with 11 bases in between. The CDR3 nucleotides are TGTGCCAGCACCTTCGGGGGCAATTCACCCCTCCACTTT. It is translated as CASTFGGNSPLHF.

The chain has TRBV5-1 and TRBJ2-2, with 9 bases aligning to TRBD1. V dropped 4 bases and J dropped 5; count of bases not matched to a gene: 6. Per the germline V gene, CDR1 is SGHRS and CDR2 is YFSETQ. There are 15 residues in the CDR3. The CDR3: CASSEGQGRTGELFF. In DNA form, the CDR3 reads TGCGCCAGCAGCGAGGGACAGGGAAGAACCGGGGAGCTGTTTTTT.

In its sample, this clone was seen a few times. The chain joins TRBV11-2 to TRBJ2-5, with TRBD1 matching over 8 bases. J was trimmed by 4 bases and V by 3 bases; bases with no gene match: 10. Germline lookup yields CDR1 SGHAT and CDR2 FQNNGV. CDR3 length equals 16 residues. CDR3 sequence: CASSLGIQGAAETQYF. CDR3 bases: TGTGCCAGCAGCTTGGGAATTCAGGGGGCGGCAGAGACCCAGTACTTC.

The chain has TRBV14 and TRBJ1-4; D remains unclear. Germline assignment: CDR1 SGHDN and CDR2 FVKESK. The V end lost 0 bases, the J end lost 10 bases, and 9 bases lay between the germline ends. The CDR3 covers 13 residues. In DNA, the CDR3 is TGTGCCAGCAGCCAAGATAGGCTGGGAAAACTGTTTTTT. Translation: CASSQDRLGKLFF.

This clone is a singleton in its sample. The CDR3 DNA sequence: TGTGCCAGCAGTTACTCGAAGATTAGCGGGTTCGAGCAGTACTTC. Protein: CASSYSKISGFEQYF. This chain links TRBV6-2 or TRBV6-3 with TRBJ2-7, with 7 bases that match TRBD2. V shed 0 bases, J shed 6 bases, and the junction held 8 bases outside the gene matches. The CDR3 is made up of 15 amino acids. Germline V CDR1 and CDR2: MNHEY, SVGEGT.

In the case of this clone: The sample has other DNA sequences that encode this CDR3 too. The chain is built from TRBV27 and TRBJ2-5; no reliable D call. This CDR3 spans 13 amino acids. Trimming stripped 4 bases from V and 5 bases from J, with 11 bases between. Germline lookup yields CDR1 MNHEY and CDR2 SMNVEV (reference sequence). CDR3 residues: CASSSGRRETQYF. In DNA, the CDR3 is TGTGCCAGCAGTTCCGGCCGCAGGGAGACCCAGTACTTC.

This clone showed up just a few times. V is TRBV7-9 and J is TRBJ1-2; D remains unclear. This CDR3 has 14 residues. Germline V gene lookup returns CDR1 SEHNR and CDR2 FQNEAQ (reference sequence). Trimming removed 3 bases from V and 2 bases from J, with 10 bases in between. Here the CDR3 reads CASSFGQENYGYTF. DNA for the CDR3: TGTGCCAGCAGCTTCGGGCAGGAGAACTATGGCTACACCTTC.

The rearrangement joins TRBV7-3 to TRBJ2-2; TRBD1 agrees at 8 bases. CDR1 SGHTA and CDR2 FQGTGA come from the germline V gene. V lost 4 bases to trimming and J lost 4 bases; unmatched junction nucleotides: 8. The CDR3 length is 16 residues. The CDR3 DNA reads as TGTGCCAGCAGCTACCAGACAGGGGCGGGCACCGGGGAGCTGTTTTTT. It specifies CASSYQTGAGTGELFF.

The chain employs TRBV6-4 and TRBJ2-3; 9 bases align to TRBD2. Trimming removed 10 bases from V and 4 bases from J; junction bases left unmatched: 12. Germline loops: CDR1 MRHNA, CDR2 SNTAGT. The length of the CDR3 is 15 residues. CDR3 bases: TGTGCCACCTCTGAACAGGCGGGGGGGGCAGATACGCAGTATTTT. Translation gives CATSEQAGGADTQYF.

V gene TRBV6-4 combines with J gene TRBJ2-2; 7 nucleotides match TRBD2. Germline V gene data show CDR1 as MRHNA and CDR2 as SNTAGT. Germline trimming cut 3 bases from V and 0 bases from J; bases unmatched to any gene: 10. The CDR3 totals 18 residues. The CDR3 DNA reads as TGTGCCAGCAGTGAAGGGGCGGGGGACCTTGCGAACACCGGGGAGCTGTTTTTT. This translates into CASSEGAGDLANTGELFF.

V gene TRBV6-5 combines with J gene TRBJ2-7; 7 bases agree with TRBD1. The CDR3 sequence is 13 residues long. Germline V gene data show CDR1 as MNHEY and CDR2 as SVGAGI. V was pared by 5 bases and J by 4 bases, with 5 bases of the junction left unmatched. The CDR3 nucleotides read TGTGCCAGCAGTAACAGGGGTTTGTACGAGCAGTACTTC. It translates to CASSNRGLYEQYF.

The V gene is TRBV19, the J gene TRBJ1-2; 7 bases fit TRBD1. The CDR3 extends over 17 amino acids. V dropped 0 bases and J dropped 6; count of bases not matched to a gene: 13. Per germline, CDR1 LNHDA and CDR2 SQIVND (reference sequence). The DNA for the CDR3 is TGTGCCAGTAGTATAGATCCTAAGGGGGCTCGGAAAAATGGCTACACCTTC. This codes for CASSIDPKGARKNGYTF.

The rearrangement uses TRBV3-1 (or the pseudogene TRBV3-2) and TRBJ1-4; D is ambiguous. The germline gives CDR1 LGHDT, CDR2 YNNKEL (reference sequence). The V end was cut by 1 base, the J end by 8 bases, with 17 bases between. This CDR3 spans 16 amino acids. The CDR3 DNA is TGTGCCAGCAGCCAAGTCCCCGGTGCAGGAGACGAAAAACTGTTTTTT. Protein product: CASSQVPGAGDEKLFF.

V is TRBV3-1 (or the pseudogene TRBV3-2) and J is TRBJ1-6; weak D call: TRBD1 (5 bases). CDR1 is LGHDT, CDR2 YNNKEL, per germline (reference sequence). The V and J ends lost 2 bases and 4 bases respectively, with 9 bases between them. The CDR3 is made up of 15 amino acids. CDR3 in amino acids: CASSQMTDYNSPLHF. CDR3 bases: TGTGCCAGCAGCCAAATGACAGATTATAATTCACCCCTCCACTTT.

The CDR3 is CASSVTLNYGYTF. The CDR3 DNA reads TGTGCCAGCAGTGTTACGCTAAACTATGGCTACACCTTC. The genes are TRBV6-4 and TRBJ1-2; D ambiguous. The CDR3 is 13 residues long. Trimming cost V 4 bases and J 2 bases, with 8 bases left between them. Germline CDR1 MRHNA, CDR2 SNTAGT.

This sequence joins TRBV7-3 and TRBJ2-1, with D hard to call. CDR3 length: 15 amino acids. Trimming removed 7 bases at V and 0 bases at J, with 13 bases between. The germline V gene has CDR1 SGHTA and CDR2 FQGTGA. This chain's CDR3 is CASTKWGSSYNEQFF. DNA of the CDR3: TGTGCCAGCACCAAATGGGGAAGCTCCTACAATGAGCAGTTCTTC.

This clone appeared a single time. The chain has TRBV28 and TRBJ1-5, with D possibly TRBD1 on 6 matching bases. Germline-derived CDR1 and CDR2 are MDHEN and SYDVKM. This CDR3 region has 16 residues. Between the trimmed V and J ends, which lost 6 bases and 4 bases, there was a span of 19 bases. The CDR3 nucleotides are TGTGCCAGCAGCACCTTTTCGGGGGGGCAGAATCAGCCCCAGCATTTT. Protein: CASSTFSGGQNQPQHF.

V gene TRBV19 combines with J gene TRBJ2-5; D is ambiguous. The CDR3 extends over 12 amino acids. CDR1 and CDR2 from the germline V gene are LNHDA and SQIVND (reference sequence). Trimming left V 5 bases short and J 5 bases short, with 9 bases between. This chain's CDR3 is CASSGTGETQYF. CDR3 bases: TGTGCCAGTAGTGGTACCGGGGAGACCCAGTACTTC.

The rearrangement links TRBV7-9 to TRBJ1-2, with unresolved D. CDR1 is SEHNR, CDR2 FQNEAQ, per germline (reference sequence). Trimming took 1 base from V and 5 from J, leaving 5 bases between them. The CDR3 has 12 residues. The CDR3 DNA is TGTGCCAGCAGCTTAGACGTGTATGGCTACACCTTC. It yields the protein CASSLDVYGYTF.

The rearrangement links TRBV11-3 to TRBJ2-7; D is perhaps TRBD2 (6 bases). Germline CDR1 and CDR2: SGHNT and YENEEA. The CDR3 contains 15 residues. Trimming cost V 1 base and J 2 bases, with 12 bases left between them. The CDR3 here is CASSLAEGATYEQYF. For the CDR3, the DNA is TGTGCCAGCAGCTTAGCGGAGGGAGCAACCTACGAGCAGTACTTC.

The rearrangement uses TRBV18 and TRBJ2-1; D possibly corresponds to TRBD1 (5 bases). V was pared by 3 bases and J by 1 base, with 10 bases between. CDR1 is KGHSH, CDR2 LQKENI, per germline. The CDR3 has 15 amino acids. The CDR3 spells CASSPDMGSYNEQFF. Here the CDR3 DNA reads TGTGCCAGCTCACCGGACATGGGTTCCTACAATGAGCAGTTCTTC.

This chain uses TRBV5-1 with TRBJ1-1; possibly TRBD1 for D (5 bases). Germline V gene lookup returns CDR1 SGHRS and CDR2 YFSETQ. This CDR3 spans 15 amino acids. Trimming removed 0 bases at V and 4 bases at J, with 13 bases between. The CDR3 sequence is CASSLVGGWGTEAFF. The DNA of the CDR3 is TGCGCCAGCAGCTTGGTCGGGGGTTGGGGCACTGAAGCTTTCTTT.

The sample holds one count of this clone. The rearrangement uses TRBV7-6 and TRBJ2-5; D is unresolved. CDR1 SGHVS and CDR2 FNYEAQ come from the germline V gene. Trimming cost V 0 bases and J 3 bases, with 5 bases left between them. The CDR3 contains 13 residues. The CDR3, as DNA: TGTGCCAGCAGCTTAGCGTGGAAAGAGACCCAGTACTTC. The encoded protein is CASSLAWKETQYF.

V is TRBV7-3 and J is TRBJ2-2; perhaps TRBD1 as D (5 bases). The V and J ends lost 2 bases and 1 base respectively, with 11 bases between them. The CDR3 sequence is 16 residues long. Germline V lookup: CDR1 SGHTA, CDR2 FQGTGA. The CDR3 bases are TGTGCCAGCAGCTTATCCCCCGGACAGAACACCGGGGAGCTGTTTTTT. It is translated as CASSLSPGQNTGELFF.

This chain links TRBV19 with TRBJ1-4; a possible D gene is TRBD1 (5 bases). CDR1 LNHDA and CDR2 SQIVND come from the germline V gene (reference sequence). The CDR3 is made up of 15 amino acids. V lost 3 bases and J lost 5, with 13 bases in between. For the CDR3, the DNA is TGTGCCAGTAGTATCGAGATGGACATAAATGAAAAACTGTTTTTT. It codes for CASSIEMDINEKLFF.

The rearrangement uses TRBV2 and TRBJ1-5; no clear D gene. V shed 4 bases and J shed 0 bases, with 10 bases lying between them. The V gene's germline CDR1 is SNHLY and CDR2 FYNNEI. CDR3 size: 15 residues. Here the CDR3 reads CASSVQVNSNQPQHF. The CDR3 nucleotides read TGTGCCAGCAGTGTTCAGGTAAATAGCAATCAGCCCCAGCATTTT.

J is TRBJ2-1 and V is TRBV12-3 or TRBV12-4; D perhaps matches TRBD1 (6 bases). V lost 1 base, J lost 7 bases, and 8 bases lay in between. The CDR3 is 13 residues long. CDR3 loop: CASSLVGANEQFF. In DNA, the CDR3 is TGTGCCAGCAGTTTAGTGGGGGCTAATGAGCAGTTCTTC.

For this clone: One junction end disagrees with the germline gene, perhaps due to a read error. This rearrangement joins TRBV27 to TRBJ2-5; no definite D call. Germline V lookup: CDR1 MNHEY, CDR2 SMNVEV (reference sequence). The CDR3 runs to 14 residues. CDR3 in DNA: TGTGCCAGCAGTCTATCTCTCCTGGGAGAGACCCAGTACTTC. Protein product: CASSLSLLGETQYF.